This T cell receptor beta chain originates from a study of T-cell memory formation after mild COVID-19. TCRdb re-derived calls from the 5' RACE reads in MiXCR, one entry per CDR3 protein. Among some 450,000 distinct CDR3 sequences listed, roughly 20% were seen once. CDR1 and CDR2 from the germline V gene are KGHDR and SFDVKD. V dropped 6 bases and J dropped 1 base, with 5 bases sitting between them. The CDR3 extends over 12 amino acids. The sequenced sample was PBMCs or a T cell subset sorted from them (not recorded which). This receptor was identified in an adult woman who had mild COVID-19 (a few samples of this study predate the infection). Cell type and time point are not known. This chain links TRBV24-1 with TRBJ1-1, with D possibly being TRBD1 (5 bases). DNA for the CDR3: TGTGCCACCAGTCAGGGGAACACTGAAGCTTTCTTT. Translated: CATSQGNTEAFF.